The 9 T cell receptor beta chains below were found in one sample sequenced in a study of T cells after yellow fever vaccination. TCRdb re-called the 5' RACE reads with MiXCR, one entry per CDR3 protein. Among under 300,000 distinct CDR3 sequences listed, 10% to 15% were seen once. This material consisted of CD4+ T cells sorted from PBMCs, taken 45 days after the yellow fever booster vaccination. These TCRs come from a man aged 25 to 45 who received the YFV17D yellow fever vaccine.

The chain employs TRBV5-4 and TRBJ2-3, with 9 bases lining up with TRBD2. V shed 0 bases and J 6 bases; nucleotides not matched to a gene: 5. The length of the CDR3 is 15 residues. Germline CDR1 reads SGHNT; CDR2 reads YYREEE (reference sequence). CDR3 region: CASSLVAGGVDTQYF. The CDR3 nucleotides are TGTGCCAGCAGCTTGGTCGCGGGAGGGGTGGATACGCAGTATTTT.

This clonotype has more than one count but fewer than ten. The V and J genes are TRBV7-2 and TRBJ2-7; TRBD2 matches 7 bases. This CDR3 has 16 amino acids. The V gene's germline CDR1 is SGHTA and CDR2 FQGNSA. With V trimmed by 2 bases and J by 0 bases, 7 bases remained unmatched. DNA of the CDR3: TGTGCCAGCAGCTTATCCGGCGGGAGCCTCTCCTACGAGCAGTACTTC. This translates into CASSLSGGSLSYEQYF.

This clonotype appeared many times. The rearrangement joins TRBV10-3 to TRBJ2-1, with D unclear. The CDR3 has 13 residues. Trimming took off 7 bases at V and 1 base at J, with 8 bases between the two ends. Germline lookup yields CDR1 ENHRY and CDR2 SYGVKD. CDR3 region: CAIKESSYNEQFF. CDR3 DNA: TGTGCCATCAAAGAGAGTTCCTACAATGAGCAGTTCTTC.

This chain links TRBV7-9 with TRBJ2-1; 8 bases agree with TRBD1. This CDR3 is 15 amino acids long. Looked up from germline, CDR1 is SEHNR and CDR2 is FQNEAQ (reference sequence). V was pared by 4 bases and J by 6 bases, with 8 bases of the junction left unmatched. The CDR3 reads CASSSLTGGPNEQFF. In nucleotides, the CDR3 is TGTGCCAGCAGCTCCCTTACAGGGGGTCCCAATGAGCAGTTCTTC.

The chain has TRBV24-1 and TRBJ1-1; D is undetermined. Trimming cost V 3 bases and J 2 bases, with 12 bases left between them. Germline CDR1 reads KGHDR; CDR2 reads SFDVKD. The CDR3 is 15 residues long. CDR3 region: CATSDPRTGNTEAFF. CDR3 coding DNA: TGTGCCACCAGTGATCCGAGGACGGGAAACACTGAAGCTTTCTTT.

The rearrangement uses TRBV28 and TRBJ1-2; D is uncertain. This CDR3 has 15 residues. V was cut by 4 bases and J by 2 bases, with 14 bases left in between. Germline V gene data show CDR1 as MDHEN and CDR2 as SYDVKM. CDR3 sequence reads: CASSSTQAVNYGYTF. The CDR3 DNA follows: TGTGCCAGCAGTTCGACCCAGGCTGTGAACTATGGCTACACCTTC.

This clonotype came up a few times. The gene calls are TRBV20-1 and TRBJ2-3, with 7 bases identical to TRBD1. The length of the CDR3 is 15 residues. Looked up from germline, CDR1 is DFQATT and CDR2 is SNEGSKA (reference sequence). The V and J ends lost 1 base and 2 bases, in that order; junction bases with no gene match: 6. CDR3 nucleotides: TGCAGTGCTAGAGTCCCGGGACAGTCCACAGATACGCAGTATTTT. Protein sequence: CSARVPGQSTDTQYF.

Only a few counts were recorded for this clonotype. This rearrangement joins TRBV9 to TRBJ2-5; D is unresolved. V lost 3 bases and J 2 bases, leaving 11 bases between the germline ends. This CDR3 contains 14 residues. Germline V gene data show CDR1 as SGDLS and CDR2 as YYNGEE. This CDR3 reads CASSARSNQETQYF. The DNA for the CDR3 is TGTGCCAGCAGCGCCCGAAGCAATCAAGAGACCCAGTACTTC.

The V and J genes are TRBV5-1 and TRBJ2-7, with 9 bases that match TRBD2. The CDR3 runs to 11 residues. Germline lookup yields CDR1 SGHRS and CDR2 YFSETQ. Trimming cost V 4 bases and J 13 bases; bases outside gene matches: 6. DNA of the CDR3: TGCGCCAGCAGCGGTAAGCGGGAGGAATACTTC. Protein product: CASSGKREEYF.